This is a list of T cell receptor beta chains from one sample in a study of identical twins. TCRdb re-called the 5' RACE reads through MiXCR, storing one row per CDR3 protein. The sample includes roughly 350,000 distinct CDR3 sequences, 10% to 15% seen only once; the top ten take around 7.2%. The same data also went into a second study, on yellow fever vaccine responses in identical twins.

Sequenced input: CD8+ T cells sorted from blood. Receptor source: a woman aged 18-30 years in good health. CDR3s include the opening cysteine and the closing phenylalanine or tryptophan. Fields, in order: J gene, D gene, clone size, V gene, CDR3 length, CDR3 DNA, CDR3 protein. A D gene is named only where the DNA matches it firmly. Only some rows state a clone size, as once, few, many or a class for expanded clones.

TRBJ2-1 . few TRBV20-1 12 TGCAAAATCGGGTTCCGGGCCAATGAGCAGTTCTTC CKIGFRANEQFF
TRBJ2-3 TRBD2 . TRBV15 14 TGTGCCACCAGCGGACTAGCGGGCTTAGATACGCAGTATTTT CATSGLAGLDTQYF
TRBJ1-5 . few TRBV4-1 16 TGCGCCAGCAGCCAAGATCCTGGTTTTGGCAATCAGCCCCAGCATTTT CASSQDPGFGNQPQHF
TRBJ2-3 . many TRBV12-3/TRBV12-4 15 TGTGCCAGCAGTTTTACGGCAGGGTCCGGGGATACGCAGTATTTT CASSFTAGSGDTQYF
TRBJ2-5 TRBD1 few TRBV2 16 TGTGCCAGCAGGGATAAGACAGGGGTAAAGCAAGAGACCCAGTACTTC CASRDKTGVKQETQYF
TRBJ1-5 . many TRBV20-1 15 TGCAGTGCGCCCAAACGCCGGGGTAGCGATCAGCCCCAGCATTTT CSAPKRRGSDQPQHF
TRBJ2-3 TRBD1 . TRBV6-1 15 TGTGCCAGCAGGACTACAGGGGGCTGGACAGATACGCAGTATTTT CASRTTGGWTDTQYF
TRBJ2-5 TRBD2 few TRBV28 16 TGTGCCAGCAGTTTATACTCGGGAGGTCTCCAAGAGACCCAGTACTTC CASSLYSGGLQETQYF
TRBJ2-1 . few TRBV20-1 13 TGCAGTGCTACGGGACGGACCGAGAAGATTCAGTTCTTC CSATGRTEKIQFF
TRBJ1-1 . few TRBV4-1 14 TGCGCCAGCAGCCAAGAAGAGGGAGGGGCTGAAGCTTTCTTT CASSQEEGGAEAFF
TRBJ1-1 . few TRBV7-8 12 TGTGCCAGCAACGGTGGGAACACTGAAGCTTTCTTT CASNGGNTEAFF
TRBJ2-1 TRBD2 . TRBV20-1 13 TGCAGTGCAGAAGATAGCGGGATTTTTGAGCAGTTCTTC CSAEDSGIFEQFF
TRBJ2-5 . . TRBV27 13 TGTGCCAGCAAGATGAGCGTAGAAGAGACCCAGTACTTC CASKMSVEETQYF
TRBJ1-4 . . TRBV12-3/TRBV12-4 16 TGTGCCAGCAGTTCAGAACAGGGCCGGGGGCAAGAAAGACTGTTTTTT CASSSEQGRGQERLFF
TRBJ2-7 . many TRBV5-1 12 TGCGCCAGCAGCTTGAACAGGGAGGAGCAGTACTTC CASSLNREEQYF